These T cell receptor beta chains were read from a single sample in a study of patients and donors after allogeneic stem cell transplantation. MiXCR, run by TCRdb on the RT-PCR reads, gives a single entry per CDR3 protein. The profile shows more than 150,000 distinct CDR3 sequences, 24% of them singletons. The specimen sequenced was blood, either unsorted or a sorted T cell fraction (not recorded which). These receptors originate from a human donor who was either an allogeneic HSCT recipient or a stem cell or donor lymphocyte infusion donor (not recorded which). It is not recorded whose cells these are; they may come from a transplant donor. The CDR3 runs from the conserved cysteine through the conserved F or W. The order of the fields is J gene, V gene, clone size, D gene, CDR3 DNA, CDR3 protein. D genes are given only for firm matches. Size values are once, few and many counts, or a class for expanded clones, and some rows have none.

J: TRBJ1-6; V: TRBV5-1; size: .; D: .; DNA: TGCGCCAGCAGCTTGGAGGCCCAGGCGTACGGTTATTCACCCCTCCACTTT; CDR3: CASSLEAQAYGYSPLHF
J: TRBJ2-5; V: TRBV27; size: .; D: TRBD1; DNA: TGTGCCAGCAGTTATCAGACAGGGCGTCGAGAGACCCAGTACTTC; CDR3: CASSYQTGRRETQYF
J: TRBJ1-1; V: TRBV7-2; size: few; D: .; DNA: TGTGCCAGCAGCCAAGTCAACACTGAAGCTTTCTTT; CDR3: CASSQVNTEAFF
J: TRBJ2-7; V: TRBV20-1; size: few; D: .; DNA: TGCAGTGCGCAGAAGGGGGAGAGCTCCTACGAGCAGTACTTC; CDR3: CSAQKGESSYEQYF
J: TRBJ2-3; V: TRBV20-1; size: .; D: .; DNA: TGCAGTGCTAGAGATGCTGTTCCGGATACGCAGTATTTT; CDR3: CSARDAVPDTQYF
J: TRBJ1-6; V: TRBV7-2; size: .; D: TRBD1; DNA: TGTGCCAGCAGCCCCCGGGACAGTCAAACCGGGGATTCACCCCTCCACTTT; CDR3: CASSPRDSQTGDSPLHF
J: TRBJ2-3; V: TRBV12-3/TRBV12-4; size: few; D: .; DNA: TGTGCCAGCAGTTTAGGGTGGGCGGTCACAGATACGCAGTATTTT; CDR3: CASSLGWAVTDTQYF
J: TRBJ2-1; V: TRBV15; size: .; D: TRBD2; DNA: TGTGCCACCAGCAAAGGGGTGCGGGGGGGTTACTACAATGAGCAGTTCTTC; CDR3: CATSKGVRGGYYNEQFF
J: TRBJ1-2; V: TRBV27; size: few; D: .; DNA: TGTGCCAGCAGCTCCGACGGCGAATATGGCTACACCTTC; CDR3: CASSSDGEYGYTF
J: TRBJ1-4; V: TRBV12-3/TRBV12-4; size: .; D: .; DNA: TGTGCCAGCAGTTTGTTCAGGGGCCATAATGAAAAACTGTTTTTT; CDR3: CASSLFRGHNEKLFF
J: TRBJ2-2; V: TRBV7-3; size: few; D: TRBD2; DNA: TGTGCCAGCAGCTTAATGACTAGCGGAAGCGGGGAGCTGTTTTTT; CDR3: CASSLMTSGSGELFF
J: TRBJ1-3; V: TRBV20-1; size: many; D: .; DNA: TGCAGTGCGAGAACAGGCTCTGGAAACACCATATATTTT; CDR3: CSARTGSGNTIYF
J: TRBJ1-3; V: TRBV7-2; size: many; D: .; DNA: TGTGCCAGCACCACAAAGGTTTCTGGAAACACCATATATTTT; CDR3: CASTTKVSGNTIYF
J: TRBJ2-2; V: TRBV7-2; size: few; D: .; DNA: TGTGCCAGCAGCCTTGACAGACGCTCTGAAGACACCGGGGAGCTGTTTTTT; CDR3: CASSLDRRSEDTGELFF
J: TRBJ2-1; V: TRBV27; size: .; D: .; DNA: TGTGCCAGCAGCAGGCCCACAAGGGCTACCATTGAGCAGTTCTTC; CDR3: CASSRPTRATIEQFF
J: TRBJ2-1; V: TRBV27; size: once; D: .; DNA: TGTGCCAGCAATAACCGAGTAGGCAGCTCCTACAATGAGCAGTTCTTC; CDR3: CASNNRVGSSYNEQFF
J: TRBJ2-3; V: TRBV5-1; size: .; D: .; DNA: TGCGCCAGCAGCATACCCATCACCAAGGGCGGGTACACAGATACGCAGTATTTT; CDR3: CASSIPITKGGYTDTQYF
J: TRBJ2-5; V: TRBV20-1; size: .; D: TRBD2; DNA: TGCAGTGCTACCGCTAGCGGGCTACGGACCCAGTACTTC; CDR3: CSATASGLRTQYF
J: TRBJ2-7; V: TRBV20-1; size: .; D: .; DNA: TGCAGTGCTAGATTTGACCGGATATCCTACGAGCAGTACTTC; CDR3: CSARFDRISYEQYF
J: TRBJ2-1; V: TRBV30; size: .; D: .; DNA: TGTGCCTGGAGTGTAAGTGACAAGTACAATAAGCAGTTCTTC; CDR3: CAWSVSDKYNKQFF
J: TRBJ2-3; V: TRBV4-3; size: .; D: TRBD1; DNA: TGCGCCAGCAGCCAAGAAGGGGGCCCAGATACGCAGTATTTT; CDR3: CASSQEGGPDTQYF
J: TRBJ1-2; V: TRBV7-9; size: .; D: .; DNA: TGTGCCAGCAGCGAAACCCATTTC; CDR3: CASSETHF
J: TRBJ1-1; V: TRBV5-1; size: .; D: .; DNA: TGCGCCAGCAGCTTGGACCCGGCCGTACGGGATGAAGCTTTCTTT; CDR3: CASSLDPAVRDEAFF